The 26 T cell receptor beta chains listed next were all sequenced from one sample in a study of blood T cell repertoires in COVID-19. Produced via immunoSEQ multiplex PCR; TCRdb's table is partial and in-frame only. The sample lists about 150,000 clones, roughly 90% seen once, with around 4.8% in the top ten. Input material: peripheral blood. The receptors derive from a man between 18 and 35 years old with COVID-19, enrolled during active disease.

The chain carries TRBV7-8 and TRBJ2-1; D unclear. The CDR3 runs to 14 residues. Looked up from germline, CDR1 is SGHVS and CDR2 is FQNEAQ. V lost 1 base to trimming and J lost 7 bases, with 11 bases between them. DNA for the CDR3: TGTGCCAGCAGCTTAGGATCTTTTCGGAATGAGCAGTTCTTC. This encodes CASSLGSFRNEQFF.

The chain couples TRBV3-1 (or the pseudogene TRBV3-2) to TRBJ2-1; 8 nucleotides match TRBD2. This CDR3 comprises 16 residues. Per the germline V gene, CDR1 is LGHDT and CDR2 is YNNKEL (reference sequence). The trim removed 3 bases at V and 3 bases at J, leaving 7 bases unmatched. CDR3 DNA sequence: TGTGCCAGCAGCCAGGCGGGAGGTCCTCTCTACAATGAGCAGTTCTTC. Protein product: CASSQAGGPLYNEQFF.

V usage is TRBV19 and J usage is TRBJ2-1; D might be TRBD1 (6 bases). V lost 6 bases and J 10 bases, leaving 13 bases between the germline ends. The CDR3 is made up of 12 amino acids. CDR1 and CDR2 from the germline V gene are LNHDA and SQIVND (reference sequence). The CDR3 bases are TGTGCCAGTAGAGGGGGACGTCGGGAGCAGTTCTTC. As protein: CASRGGRREQFF.

The chain employs TRBV15 and TRBJ2-1; 7 bases match TRBD2. From germline, CDR1 is LNHNV and CDR2 YYDKDF (reference sequence). The V gene end was trimmed by 0 bases and the J gene end by 6 bases; junction bases not matched to a gene: 8. The CDR3 is 16 residues long. This chain's CDR3 is CATSRDLGGSVNEQFF. The CDR3, as DNA: TGTGCCACCAGCAGAGATCTCGGCGGGAGCGTCAATGAGCAGTTCTTC.

This chain links TRBV19 with TRBJ1-5, with no clear D. Trimming left V 8 bases short and J 0 bases short, with 11 bases between. The CDR3 covers 14 residues. Germline V gene sequence: CDR1 LNHDA, CDR2 SQIVND (reference sequence). The CDR3 sequence: CASRRTYSNQPQHF. As DNA, the CDR3 is TGTGCCAGTCGGAGGACCTATAGCAATCAGCCCCAGCATTTT.

This chain joins TRBV19 and TRBJ2-1; 11 positions match TRBD2. The trim removed 1 base at V and 6 bases at J, leaving 2 bases unmatched. The length of the CDR3 is 15 residues. Germline V CDR1 and CDR2: LNHDA, SQIVND (reference sequence). The CDR3 DNA reads TGTGCCAGTAGTATAGTCCTAGCGGGAGGCAATGAGCAGTTCTTC. Amino acid sequence: CASSIVLAGGNEQFF.

The V gene is TRBV28, the J gene TRBJ2-3, with a tentative D call TRBD2 (5 bases). The CDR3 covers 17 residues. V lost 2 bases and J 6 bases, leaving 21 bases between the germline ends. CDR1 is MDHEN, CDR2 SYDVKM, per germline. The CDR3 DNA sequence: TGTGCCAGCAGTTTAATCCCCAACTCGGACTTTCGGGATACGCAGTATTTT. Protein product: CASSLIPNSDFRDTQYF.

The V and J genes are TRBV28 and TRBJ2-2, with D perhaps matching TRBD2 (5 bases). The germline V and J ends were trimmed by 5 bases and 0 bases, with 19 bases remaining between them. Germline CDR1 reads MDHEN; CDR2 reads SYDVKM. The CDR3 is 18 residues long. CDR3 nucleotide sequence: TGTGCCAGCAGTCCCCCAGGAGGTTTCTCCTCGAACACCGGGGAGCTGTTTTTT. This sequence encodes CASSPPGGFSSNTGELFF. Full variable domain (rest looked up from reference TRBV28 and TRBJ2-2): DVKVTQSSRYLVKRTGEKVFLECVQDMDHENMFWYRQDPGLGLRLIYFSYDVKMKEKGDIPEGYSVSREKKERFSLILESASTNQTSMYLCASSPPGGFSSNTGELFFGEGSRLTVL.

The V and J genes are TRBV5-5 and TRBJ2-7, with 7 bases fitting TRBD2. Trimming cost V 2 bases and J 3 bases; bases outside gene matches: 5. Germline V gene data show CDR1 as SGHKS and CDR2 as YYEKEE (reference sequence). The CDR3 extends over 14 amino acids. Here the CDR3 DNA reads TGTGCCAGCAGCTTTGCGGGAGAGAGCTACGAGCAGTACTTC. Residues: CASSFAGESYEQYF.

The chain combines TRBV12-3 or TRBV12-4 with TRBJ2-1; D might be TRBD1 (5 bases). There are 13 residues in the CDR3. Deletions cut 3 bases from V and 6 bases from J, with 9 bases between. This CDR3 reads CASSFAGPNEQFF. The CDR3 nucleotides read TGTGCCAGCAGTTTTGCAGGGCCCAATGAGCAGTTCTTC.

The J gene is TRBJ2-1, the V gene TRBV30; unclear D gene. Germline CDR1 is GTSNPN and CDR2 is SVGIG (reference sequence). The CDR3 covers 13 residues. Trimming removed 4 bases at V and 10 bases at J, with 17 bases between. This CDR3 reads CAWKVGSQYEQFF. CDR3 nucleotide sequence: TGTGCCTGGAAGGTGGGCAGTCAGTACGAGCAGTTCTTC.

The V gene is TRBV5-4, the J gene TRBJ2-7, with 7 bases lining up with TRBD1. This CDR3 contains 14 residues. Trimming took 0 bases from V and 3 from J; bases not matched to a gene: 3. Germline V lookup: CDR1 SGHNT, CDR2 YYREEE (reference sequence). The CDR3 here is CASSLAGDSYEQYF. CDR3 DNA sequence: TGTGCCAGCAGCTTGGCCGGGGACAGCTACGAGCAGTACTTC.

The chain has TRBV9 and TRBJ2-5; D call uncertain. The germline gives CDR1 SGDLS, CDR2 YYNGEE. V lost 0 bases, J lost 3 bases, and 9 bases lay in between. The CDR3 loop spans 14 amino acids. CDR3 protein: CASSVGAGKETQYF. CDR3 DNA: TGTGCCAGCAGCGTAGGGGCAGGCAAAGAGACCCAGTACTTC.

This chain joins TRBV7-8 and TRBJ2-1; D may be TRBD1 (6 bases). Trimming removed 5 bases at V and 0 bases at J, with 26 bases between. This CDR3 has 20 amino acids. The germline CDR1 and CDR2 sequences are SGHVS and FQNEAQ. CDR3 region: CASSHSVGGWAMGSYNEQFF. Here the CDR3 DNA reads TGTGCCAGCAGCCACTCGGTAGGGGGATGGGCGATGGGCTCCTACAATGAGCAGTTCTTC.

The rearrangement uses TRBV7-8 and TRBJ2-1; 9 nucleotides align to TRBD2. The germline V gene encodes CDR1 SGHVS and CDR2 FQNEAQ. The V gene end was trimmed by 5 bases and the J gene end by 5 bases; junction bases not matched to a gene: 19. The CDR3 extends over 19 amino acids. Written as DNA, the CDR3 is TGTGCCAGCAGCCCGGGGGGGGTCCTTAGCGGGAGTCTGAACAATGAGCAGTTCTTC. Translated: CASSPGGVLSGSLNNEQFF.

The rearrangement joins TRBV6-5 to TRBJ1-6; D remains ambiguous. The CDR3 covers 15 residues. Trimming took off 6 bases at V and 0 bases at J, with 9 bases between the two ends. Germline CDR1 is MNHEY and CDR2 is SVGAGI. The CDR3 reads CASRGLSSYNSPLHF. CDR3 coding DNA: TGTGCCAGCAGAGGACTGAGCTCCTATAATTCACCCCTCCACTTT.

The chain employs TRBV19 and TRBJ1-6; D remains unclear. V lost 6 bases to trimming and J lost 5 bases, with 14 bases between them. This CDR3 comprises 15 residues. Germline values: CDR1 LNHDA, CDR2 SQIVND (reference sequence). The CDR3 DNA reads TGTGCCAGTAGGCGGGTGGCCACAGATAATTCACCCCTCCACTTT. It yields the protein CASRRVATDNSPLHF.

The chain combines TRBV21-1 with TRBJ2-2; the DNA was not compared with TRBD2, the D call given in the table. TRBV21-1 is a pseudogene segment. The CDR3 spans 14 residues. The CDR3 sequence: CASSKARVTGELFF. CDR3 bases: TGTGCCAGCAGCAAAGCCCGAGTTACCGGGGAGCTGTTTTTT.

V and J are TRBV9 and TRBJ1-2; perhaps TRBD1 as D (5 bases). The ends were cut back, 3 bases at V and 7 bases at J, with 13 bases in the middle. The CDR3 length is 13 residues. Germline V gene sequence: CDR1 SGDLS, CDR2 YYNGEE. CDR3 amino acids: CASSASTVSGYTF. CDR3 nucleotide sequence: TGTGCCAGCAGCGCATCGACAGTAAGTGGCTACACCTTC.

The V call is TRBV7-2, the J call TRBJ1-2, with no clear D. The CDR3 spans 15 residues. Germline V gene lookup returns CDR1 SGHTA and CDR2 FQGNSA. Trimming pared 1 base from V and 1 base from J, leaving 10 bases between. CDR3: CASSLGERFNYGYTF. CDR3 nucleotides: TGTGCCAGCAGCTTAGGAGAGAGGTTTAACTATGGCTACACCTTC.

This chain uses TRBV9 with TRBJ1-4; a weak D match, TRBD1 (6 bases). Trimming took off 4 bases at V and 1 base at J, with 8 bases between the two ends. The CDR3 runs to 14 residues. CDR1 and CDR2 from the germline V gene are SGDLS and YYNGEE. The DNA for the CDR3 is TGTGCCAGCAGCCGGACAGTAACTAATGAAAAACTGTTTTTT. This translates into CASSRTVTNEKLFF.

This clone was seen a few times. The CDR3 sequence: CASSSGSYGYTF. CDR3 in DNA: TGTGCCAGCAGTTCAGGGTCCTATGGCTACACCTTC. The chain combines TRBV6-5 with TRBJ1-2; tentative D call: TRBD1 (5 bases). Germline V gene sequence: CDR1 MNHEY, CDR2 SVGAGI. The CDR3 extends over 12 amino acids. V was shortened by 4 bases and J by 4 bases, with 7 bases between the two germline ends.

This rearrangement joins TRBV19 to TRBJ1-5, with a tentative D call TRBD1 (5 bases). V gave up 3 bases and J gave up 7 bases, with 10 bases separating them. Per the germline V gene, CDR1 is LNHDA and CDR2 is SQIVND (reference sequence). The CDR3 covers 13 residues. The CDR3 DNA follows: TGTGCCAGTAGTATCGACAGTATACAGCCCCAGCATTTT. This codes for CASSIDSIQPQHF.

The V call is TRBV27, the J call TRBJ1-3, with D perhaps TRBD1 (5 bases). The CDR3 is made up of 14 amino acids. Trimming stripped 2 bases from V and 7 bases from J, with 12 bases between. The V gene's germline CDR1 is MNHEY and CDR2 SMNVEV (reference sequence). Here the CDR3 reads CASSLGGDVNTIYF. The CDR3 DNA sequence: TGTGCCAGCAGTTTAGGGGGGGATGTGAACACCATATATTTT.

This clone was recorded only once. The chain is built from TRBV5-1 and TRBJ1-6; 8 positions match TRBD1. Germline-derived CDR1 and CDR2 are SGHRS and YFSETQ. V dropped 2 bases and J dropped 7; count of bases not matched to a gene: 5. The length of the CDR3 is 15 residues. The CDR3: CASSLQGGRNSPLHF. The CDR3 DNA reads TGCGCCAGCAGCTTACAGGGGGGTAGGAATTCACCCCTCCACTTT.

The V call is TRBV19, the J call TRBJ2-2, with 10 nucleotides matching TRBD1. Germline trimming cut 4 bases from V and 5 bases from J; bases unmatched to any gene: 10. The CDR3 has 17 residues. Germline loops: CDR1 LNHDA, CDR2 SQIVND (reference sequence). The chain's CDR3 is CASSKLTGQGGTGELFF. CDR3 sequence (DNA): TGTGCCAGTAGTAAGCTTACCGGACAGGGGGGGACCGGGGAGCTGTTTTTT. The complete variable domain, with remaining parts taken from reference TRBV19 and TRBJ2-2, reads DGGITQSPKYLFRKEGQNVTLSCEQNLNHDAMYWYRQDPGQGLRLIYYSQIVNDFQKGDIAEGYSVSREKKESFPLTVTSAQKNPTAFYLCASSKLTGQGGTGELFFGEGSRLTVL.